The entry below gives a single T cell receptor beta chain sequence along with its context. Its antigen is as yet unknown. Produced via immunoSEQ multiplex PCR; TCRdb's table is partial and in-frame only. Found here are tens of thousands of clones, approximately 80% of them singletons; the top ten hold roughly 6%. This CDR3 has 17 residues. Per the germline V gene, CDR1 is SGHRS and CDR2 is YFSETQ. Trimming stripped 4 bases from V and 5 bases from J, with 24 bases between. This specimen comes from a study of chemoradiotherapy in HPV16-positive cancers. Study-wide points: For HPV16-positive patients, expanding HPV-responsive T cells associated with longer recurrence-free survival. The functional HPV-specific definition rests on just a couple of HPV16-positive patients. During treatment, candidate HPV-specific clones and E7-related motifs expanded in tumor.

The source is a human donor with HPV-associated anogenital cancer. The sample consisted of blood, taken from a patient who underwent chemoradiotherapy. V is TRBV5-1 and J is TRBJ2-5; weak D call: TRBD1 (6 bases). CDR3 nucleotides: TGCGCCAGCAGCCAAAGACCCGTAAACAGGGATTCGGAGACCCAGTACTTC. This gives the protein CASSQRPVNRDSETQYF.